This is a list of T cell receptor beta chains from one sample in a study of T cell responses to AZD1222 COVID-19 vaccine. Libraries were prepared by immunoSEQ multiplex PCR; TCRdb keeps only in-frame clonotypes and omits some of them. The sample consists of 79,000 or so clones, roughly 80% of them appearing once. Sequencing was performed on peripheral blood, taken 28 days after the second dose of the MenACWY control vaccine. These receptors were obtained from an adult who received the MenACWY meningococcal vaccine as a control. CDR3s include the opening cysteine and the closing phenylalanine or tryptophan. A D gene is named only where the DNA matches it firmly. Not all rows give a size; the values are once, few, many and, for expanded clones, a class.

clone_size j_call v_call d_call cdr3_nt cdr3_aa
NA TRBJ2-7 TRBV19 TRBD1 TGTGCCAGTAGTCCTGGGACAGGGGTCCACGAGCAGTACTTC CASSPGTGVHEQYF
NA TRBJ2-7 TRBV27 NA TGTGCCAGTTCCTCAGGGATAGCCTACGAGCAGTACTTC CASSSGIAYEQYF
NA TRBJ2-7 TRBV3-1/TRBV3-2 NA TGTGCCAGCAGCCAAAAGAGGGGGGGCGCCTACGAGCAGTACTTC CASSQKRGGAYEQYF
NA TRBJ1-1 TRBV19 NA TGTGCCAGTAGCAGGGGCCAGGCCGGCGCTGAAGCTTTCTTT CASSRGQAGAEAFF
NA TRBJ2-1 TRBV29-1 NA TGCAGGGCTGAAAAGGGGGGTGAGCAGTTCTTC CRAEKGGEQFF
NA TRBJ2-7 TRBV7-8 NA TGTGCCAGCAGCACTAAAGGGACGGCCCGGTACGAGCAGTACTTC CASSTKGTARYEQYF
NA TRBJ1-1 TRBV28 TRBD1 TGTGCCAGCAGGACACTCTCCGGGACAGGGGGCGCGAACACTGAAGCTTTCTTT CASRTLSGTGGANTEAFF
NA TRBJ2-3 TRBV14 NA TGTGCCAGCAGCCTATTTACAACAGATACGCAGTATTTT CASSLFTTDTQYF
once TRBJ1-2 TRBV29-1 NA TGCAGCGTAGACGGGGGCTCGGGCTATGGCTACACCTTC CSVDGGSGYGYTF
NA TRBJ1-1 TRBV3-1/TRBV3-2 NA TGTGCCAGCAGCCAAGGACTGGGGAACACTGAAGCTTTCTTT CASSQGLGNTEAFF
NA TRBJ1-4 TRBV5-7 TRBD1 TGTGCCAGCAGCATAGGGACAGGGGTTCGGGAAGAAAAACTGTTTTTT CASSIGTGVREEKLFF
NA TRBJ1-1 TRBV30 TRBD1 TGTGCCTGGATGGAGGGGGCGCAGACTGAAGCTTTCTTT CAWMEGAQTEAFF
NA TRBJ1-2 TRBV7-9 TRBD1 TGTGCCAGCAGCGCTGCCGGGACAGGGACCCTCTATGGCTACACCTTC CASSAAGTGTLYGYTF
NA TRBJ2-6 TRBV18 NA TGTGCCAGCTCACCACCGGTTGCAGGGGCCAACGTCCTGACTTTC CASSPPVAGANVLTF
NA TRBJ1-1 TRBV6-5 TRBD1 TGTGCCAGCAGACAGGGGATCTATACTGAAGCTTTCTTT CASRQGIYTEAFF
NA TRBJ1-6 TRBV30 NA TGTGCCTGGAGCGAAAATCAGAATTCACCCCTCCACTTT CAWSENQNSPLHF
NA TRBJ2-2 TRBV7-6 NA TGTGCCAGCAGCCCCGGGGTAGCCCCCCGCACCGGGGAGCTGTTTTTT CASSPGVAPRTGELFF
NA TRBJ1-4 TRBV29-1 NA TGCAGCGTTCGAGGGTCGGGGGAAAAACTGTTTTTT CSVRGSGEKLFF
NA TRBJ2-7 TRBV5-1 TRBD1 TGCGCCAGCAGTCCAGGACAGGGTAGTCAGGAGCAGTACTTC CASSPGQGSQEQYF
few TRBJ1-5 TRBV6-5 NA TGTGCCAGCTACCAGGGGAATGGCTATCAGCCCCAGCATTTT CASYQGNGYQPQHF
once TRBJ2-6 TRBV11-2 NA TGTGCCAGCAGCCATCTCACAGGGCCCGGGGCCAACGTCCTGACTTTC CASSHLTGPGANVLTF
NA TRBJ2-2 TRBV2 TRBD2 TGTGCCAGCAAGCGGGAGAACACCGGGGAGCTGTTTTTT CASKRENTGELFF
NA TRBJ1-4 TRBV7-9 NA TGTGCCAGCAGCTTAGGTGGCAGTTCGGGCGACGCGACTAATGAAAAACTGTTTTTT CASSLGGSSGDATNEKLFF